The 30 T cell receptor beta chains listed next were all sequenced from one sample in a study of blood T cell repertoires in COVID-19. Profiled with immunoSEQ multiplex PCR; TCRdb holds only in-frame clones, not every one. Altogether 310,000 or so clones are present, around 90% being singletons, with the ten largest covering around 1.7%. Input material: PBMCs or T cells enriched from blood (not recorded which). These receptors all stem from a woman aged 18-30 years with acute COVID-19.

The chain combines TRBV5-1 with TRBJ2-1; 7 nucleotides align to TRBD1. The trim removed 3 bases at V and 4 bases at J, leaving 10 bases unmatched. The CDR3 runs 16 residues. Germline assignment: CDR1 SGHRS and CDR2 YFSETQ. The chain's CDR3 is CASSSLQGIQYNEQFF. CDR3 nucleotide sequence: TGCGCCAGCAGCTCCTTACAGGGGATACAGTACAATGAGCAGTTCTTC. The whole variable domain, remainder taken from reference TRBV5-1 and TRBJ2-1, is KAGVTQTPRYLIKTRGQQVTLSCSPISGHRSVSWYQQTPGQGLQFLFEYFSETQRNKGNFPGRFSGRQFSNSRSEMNVSTLELGDSALYLCASSSLQGIQYNEQFFGPGTRLTVL.

The chain employs TRBV12-2 and TRBJ1-5; TRBD1, as called in the table, went unchecked against the DNA. TRBV12-2 is given as a pseudogene. CDR3 length equals 14 residues. CDR3 loop: CASRFPRGNQPQHF. In nucleotides, the CDR3 is TGTGCAAGTCGCTTCCCCAGGGGCAATCAGCCCCAGCATTTT.

The chain joins TRBV27 to TRBJ2-1; D gene unclear. Germline CDR1 reads MNHEY; CDR2 reads SMNVEV (reference sequence). The CDR3 length is 14 residues. V was shortened by 8 bases and J by 5 bases, with 16 bases between the two germline ends. Written as DNA, the CDR3 is TGTGCCAGCGGATCGACAAGTTGGGACAATGAGCAGTTCTTC. This gives the protein CASGSTSWDNEQFF.

V and J are TRBV5-1 and TRBJ1-6; 11 bases line up with TRBD1. V lost 7 bases to trimming and J lost 8 bases; unmatched junction nucleotides: 2. Looked up from germline, CDR1 is SGHRS and CDR2 is YFSETQ. This CDR3 is 13 amino acids long. Here the CDR3 DNA reads TGCGCCAGCCGGGGACAGGGGGATTCACCCCTCCACTTT. Encoded protein: CASRGQGDSPLHF.

The chain has TRBV28 and TRBJ1-5; no clear D. V was clipped by 4 bases and J by 5 bases, with 3 bases between them. This CDR3 has 11 amino acids. The germline gives CDR1 MDHEN, CDR2 SYDVKM. The CDR3 protein is CASSSYQPQHF. The CDR3 DNA sequence: TGTGCCAGCAGTTCATATCAGCCCCAGCATTTT.

This chain links TRBV5-1 with TRBJ2-7; no clear D. The germline gives CDR1 SGHRS, CDR2 YFSETQ. Trimming removed 0 bases at V and 3 bases at J, with 7 bases between. The CDR3 spans 13 residues. The CDR3 coding sequence is TGCGCCAGCAGCTTGGGAACAGTCTACGAGCAGTACTTC. Its protein is CASSLGTVYEQYF.

V and J are TRBV7-6 and TRBJ2-1, with 7 nucleotides matching TRBD2. The germline gives CDR1 SGHVS, CDR2 FNYEAQ. The CDR3 loop spans 16 amino acids. The V segment lost 7 bases and the J segment 0 bases; nucleotides outside the gene matches: 9. This CDR3 reads CASTPTAGSSYNEQFF. The CDR3 DNA follows: TGTGCCAGCACCCCCACAGCGGGAAGCTCCTACAATGAGCAGTTCTTC.

V is TRBV6-4 and J is TRBJ2-1, with 8 bases identical to TRBD2. The CDR3 loop spans 15 amino acids. The V gene end was trimmed by 7 bases and the J gene end by 9 bases; junction bases not matched to a gene: 14. Germline values: CDR1 MRHNA, CDR2 SNTAGT. The CDR3 protein is CASNRLATKKGEQFF. DNA for the CDR3: TGTGCCAGCAACAGACTAGCGACCAAGAAGGGTGAGCAGTTCTTC.

V usage is TRBV28 and J usage is TRBJ2-5, with a tentative D call TRBD1 (5 bases). Trimming stripped 2 bases from V and 3 bases from J, with 10 bases between. In germline, CDR1 is MDHEN, CDR2 SYDVKM. This CDR3 region has 14 residues. The CDR3 DNA is TGTGCCAGCAGTTTAGCCTTAGGGGAAGAGACCCAGTACTTC. It encodes CASSLALGEETQYF.

The rearrangement uses TRBV14 and TRBJ1-2; D remains unclear. V lost 4 bases, J lost 1 base, and 10 bases lay in between. There are 14 residues in the CDR3. Germline loops: CDR1 SGHDN, CDR2 FVKESK. DNA of the CDR3: TGTGCCAGCAGCCTGGGAGGCATTAACTATGGCTACACCTTC. It specifies CASSLGGINYGYTF.

The chain has TRBV27 and TRBJ2-3; maybe TRBD1 (6 bases). Trimming stripped 3 bases from V and 0 bases from J, with 7 bases between. The CDR3 loop spans 14 amino acids. Germline V CDR1 and CDR2: MNHEY, SMNVEV (reference sequence). The CDR3 is CASSFRGSTDTQYF. In DNA form, the CDR3 reads TGTGCCAGCAGTTTCAGGGGAAGCACAGATACGCAGTATTTT.

This chain uses TRBV19 with TRBJ2-1, with 11 bases lining up with TRBD2. V lost 9 bases to trimming and J lost 7 bases; unmatched junction nucleotides: 8. CDR1 LNHDA and CDR2 SQIVND come from the germline V gene (reference sequence). This CDR3 is 14 amino acids long. This CDR3 reads CASSLAGGRNEQFF. The CDR3 bases are TGTGCCAGCTCTCTAGCGGGAGGTAGAAATGAGCAGTTCTTC. Using reference TRBV19 and TRBJ2-1 for the parts outside the CDR3, the full variable domain is DGGITQSPKYLFRKEGQNVTLSCEQNLNHDAMYWYRQDPGQGLRLIYYSQIVNDFQKGDIAEGYSVSREKKESFPLTVTSAQKNPTAFYLCASSLAGGRNEQFFGPGTRLTVL.

The V and J genes are TRBV30 and TRBJ1-3; TRBD1 matches at 8 bases. This CDR3 is 15 amino acids long. Germline-derived CDR1 and CDR2 are GTSNPN and SVGIG (reference sequence). V lost 3 bases and J lost 11; bases outside the gene matches: 15. The CDR3 region is CAWSEWTGRNFPIYF. Here the CDR3 DNA reads TGTGCCTGGAGCGAGTGGACAGGGCGTAATTTCCCCATATATTTT.

The CDR3 protein is CASSIQAGANVLTF. DNA for the CDR3: TGTGCCAGTAGTATACAGGCTGGGGCCAACGTCCTGACTTTC. V gene TRBV19 combines with J gene TRBJ2-6; D gene unclear. From germline, CDR1 is LNHDA and CDR2 SQIVND (reference sequence). With 2 bases removed from V and 2 bases from J, the gap between germline ends came to 4 bases. This CDR3 region has 14 residues.

J is TRBJ1-1 and V is TRBV7-9, with no clear D. CDR3 size: 12 residues. Germline V gene lookup returns CDR1 SEHNR and CDR2 FQNEAQ (reference sequence). Trimming cost V 5 bases and J 9 bases, with 13 bases left between them. DNA of the CDR3: TGTGCCAGCAGCCCGAATGGAGACCAAGCTTTCTTT. This encodes CASSPNGDQAFF. The entire variable domain, with the rest obtained from reference TRBV7-9 and TRBJ1-1, is as follows: DTGVSQNPRHKITKRGQNVTFRCDPISEHNRLYWYRQTLGQGPEFLTYFQNEAQLEKSRLLSDRFSAERPKGSFSTLEIQRTEQGDSAMYLCASSPNGDQAFFGQGTRLTVV.

CDR3 sequence (DNA): TGTGCCAGCTCAGCAGGGGCATTTAACTATGGCTACACCTTC. This translates into CASSAGAFNYGYTF. The chain is built from TRBV18 and TRBJ1-2, with TRBD1 as a possible D gene (6 bases). The CDR3 is 14 residues long. V was trimmed by 5 bases and J by 1 base, leaving 11 bases between them. The germline V gene encodes CDR1 KGHSH and CDR2 LQKENI.

This clone appeared once. The chain carries TRBV4-1 and TRBJ2-2, with 7 positions matching TRBD1. CDR1 and CDR2 (germline): MGHRA, YSYEKL. The CDR3 has 15 amino acids. With 6 bases clipped from V and 0 bases from J, the junction kept 4 bases outside the gene matches. The CDR3 DNA reads TGCGCCAGCAGGCCGGGACAGCCGAACACCGGGGAGCTGTTTTTT. This sequence encodes CASRPGQPNTGELFF.

The chain uses TRBV2 and TRBJ1-4; 7 nucleotides line up with TRBD1. With 6 bases clipped from V and 1 base from J, the junction kept 5 bases outside the gene matches. This CDR3 contains 15 residues. Germline V gene sequence: CDR1 SNHLY, CDR2 FYNNEI. The CDR3 sequence is CASSRRTGTNEKLFF. The CDR3 region has the DNA TGTGCCAGCAGCCGCCGGACAGGAACTAATGAAAAACTGTTTTTT.

The sample holds a few counts of this clone. The rearrangement uses TRBV7-9 and TRBJ1-5; no reliable D call. V lost 6 bases to trimming and J lost 4 bases, with 16 bases between them. Germline loops: CDR1 SEHNR, CDR2 FQNEAQ (reference sequence). There are 15 residues in the CDR3. The CDR3 protein is CASSTGGTGNQPQHF. The CDR3 DNA follows: TGTGCCAGCAGTACTGGCGGCACGGGGAATCAGCCCCAGCATTTT.

The chain recombines TRBV24-1 with TRBJ2-2; 7 bases align to TRBD2. Losses at the gene ends were 5 bases for V and 8 bases for J; bases not matched to a gene: 7. CDR1 and CDR2 (germline): KGHDR, SFDVKD. The CDR3 extends over 14 amino acids. The CDR3 nucleotides read TGTGCCACCAGTGGGTCAGCTAGCGGAGGGGAGCTGTTTTTT. This codes for CATSGSASGGELFF.

The chain carries TRBV19 and TRBJ1-1; 7 bases align to TRBD1. The germline V gene encodes CDR1 LNHDA and CDR2 SQIVND (reference sequence). This CDR3 region has 13 residues. With V trimmed by 4 bases and J by 11 bases, 10 bases remained unmatched. In DNA form, the CDR3 reads TGTGCCAGTAGTACATGGACAGGCTCGGTTGCTTTCTTT. This translates into CASSTWTGSVAFF. The full variable domain, its missing parts supplied by reference TRBV19 and TRBJ1-1, is DGGITQSPKYLFRKEGQNVTLSCEQNLNHDAMYWYRQDPGQGLRLIYYSQIVNDFQKGDIAEGYSVSREKKESFPLTVTSAQKNPTAFYLCASSTWTGSVAFFGQGTRLTVV.

V and J are TRBV4-1 and TRBJ2-1, with TRBD2 identical over 11 bases. Germline V gives CDR1 MGHRA, CDR2 YSYEKL. The trim removed 3 bases at V and 5 bases at J, leaving 6 bases unmatched. The CDR3 sequence is 16 residues long. The CDR3 sequence is CASSHPGTSGDNEQFF. Written as DNA, the CDR3 is TGCGCCAGCAGCCACCCCGGGACTAGCGGAGACAATGAGCAGTTCTTC.

In its sample, this clone was seen once. In nucleotides, the CDR3 is TGTGCCAGCAGTTTGGGCAGGCCCTATGGCTACACCTTC. Protein product: CASSLGRPYGYTF. The chain is built from TRBV28 and TRBJ1-2; D gene unclear. Per the germline V gene, CDR1 is MDHEN and CDR2 is SYDVKM. The CDR3 has 13 residues. Deletions cut 3 bases from V and 4 bases from J, with 9 bases between.

This clone was detected only once. This chain links TRBV15 with TRBJ2-7, with 8 positions matching TRBD2. This CDR3 has 14 amino acids. Losses at the gene ends were 2 bases for V and 4 bases for J; bases not matched to a gene: 4. Germline lookup yields CDR1 LNHNV and CDR2 YYDKDF (reference sequence). The CDR3 loop reads CATSRSGGRYEQYF. The CDR3 DNA follows: TGTGCCACCAGCAGAAGCGGGGGAAGATACGAGCAGTACTTC.

The chain links TRBV11-2 to TRBJ2-1; 7 bases fit TRBD2. CDR1 SGHAT and CDR2 FQNNGV come from the germline V gene. With 1 base clipped from V and 12 bases from J, the junction kept 0 bases outside the gene matches. This CDR3 comprises 11 residues. The CDR3 DNA is TGTGCCAGCAGCTTAGGCGGGAGGCAGTTCTTC. It translates to CASSLGGRQFF.

This chain links TRBV5-6 with TRBJ1-1; D call uncertain. V was shortened by 1 base and J by 2 bases, with 18 bases between the two germline ends. The CDR3 spans 17 residues. CDR1 and CDR2 from the germline V gene are SGHDT and YYEEEE. CDR3 residues: CASSLFGGRVINTEAFF. The CDR3 DNA follows: TGTGCCAGCAGCTTGTTCGGAGGGAGGGTTATTAACACTGAAGCTTTCTTT.

The J gene is TRBJ1-5, the V gene TRBV7-8; 9 bases are a match to TRBD1. This CDR3 region has 16 residues. Per the germline V gene, CDR1 is SGHVS and CDR2 is FQNEAQ. Losses at the gene ends were 4 bases for V and 3 bases for J; bases not matched to a gene: 7. Here the CDR3 reads CASSSKQGALNQPQHF. The CDR3 DNA reads as TGTGCCAGCAGCTCGAAACAGGGGGCCCTCAATCAGCCCCAGCATTTT.

The chain joins TRBV18 to TRBJ1-5; 10 bases align to TRBD1. V dropped 3 bases and J dropped 5; count of bases not matched to a gene: 7. This CDR3 is 16 amino acids long. Looked up from germline, CDR1 is KGHSH and CDR2 is LQKENI. The CDR3, as DNA: TGTGCCAGCTCACCTACCGGGACAGGGGATTATCAGCCCCAGCATTTT. Residues: CASSPTGTGDYQPQHF.

The table lists this clone with a few counts. This chain joins TRBV18 and TRBJ2-7, with D possibly being TRBD1 (6 bases). With 3 bases removed from V and 5 bases from J, the gap between germline ends came to 14 bases. Germline values: CDR1 KGHSH, CDR2 LQKENI. The CDR3 contains 14 residues. CDR3 sequence: CASSPRQVPDEQYF. The CDR3 bases are TGTGCCAGCTCACCGCGACAGGTCCCAGACGAGCAGTACTTC. The entire variable domain, with the rest obtained from reference TRBV18 and TRBJ2-7, is as follows: NAGVMQNPRHLVRRRGQEARLRCSPMKGHSHVYWYRQLPEEGLKFMVYLQKENIIDESGMPKERFSAEFPKEGPSILRIQQVVRGDSAAYFCASSPRQVPDEQYFGPGTRLTVT.

In regard to this clone: This sample includes further DNA sequences coding for the same CDR3. The rearrangement uses TRBV18 and TRBJ2-5, with D perhaps matching TRBD2 (7 bases). CDR1 and CDR2 (germline): KGHSH, LQKENI. The CDR3 loop spans 13 amino acids. Trimming stripped 4 bases from V and 5 bases from J, with 11 bases between. The DNA for the CDR3 is TGTGCCAGCTCACTACAGGGAGGGGAGACCCAGTACTTC. Translating gives CASSLQGGETQYF.